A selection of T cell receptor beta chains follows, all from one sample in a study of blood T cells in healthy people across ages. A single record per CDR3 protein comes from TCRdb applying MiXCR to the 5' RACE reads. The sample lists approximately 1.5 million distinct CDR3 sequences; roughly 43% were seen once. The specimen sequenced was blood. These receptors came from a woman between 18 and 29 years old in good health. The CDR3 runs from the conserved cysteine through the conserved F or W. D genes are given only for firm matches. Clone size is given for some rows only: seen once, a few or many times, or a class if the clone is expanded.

cdr3_aa: CASSSDRGAIYEQYF
cdr3_nt: TGTGCCAGCAGCTCAGACAGGGGAGCTATCTACGAGCAGTACTTC
j_call: TRBJ2-7
d_call: TRBD1
clone_size: .
v_call: TRBV13

cdr3_aa: CASSHEGSYEQYF
cdr3_nt: TGCGCCAGCAGCCATGAGGGGAGCTACGAGCAGTACTTC
j_call: TRBJ2-7
d_call: .
clone_size: few
v_call: TRBV4-3

cdr3_aa: CASSDRRADQPQHF
cdr3_nt: TGTGCCAGCAGTGACCGCAGGGCGGATCAGCCCCAGCATTTT
j_call: TRBJ1-5
d_call: .
clone_size: .
v_call: TRBV2

cdr3_aa: CASSWGTLVQETQYF
cdr3_nt: TGTGCCAGCAGCTGGGGGACACTCGTACAAGAGACCCAGTACTTC
j_call: TRBJ2-5
d_call: .
clone_size: few
v_call: TRBV5-5

cdr3_aa: CSAREVDVSNYGYTF
cdr3_nt: TGCAGTGCTAGAGAAGTGGACGTTTCTAACTATGGCTACACCTTC
j_call: TRBJ1-2
d_call: .
clone_size: .
v_call: TRBV20-1

cdr3_aa: CASMGQLYGYTF
cdr3_nt: TGTGCCAGCATGGGACAGCTCTATGGCTACACCTTC
j_call: TRBJ1-2
d_call: TRBD1
clone_size: few
v_call: TRBV28

cdr3_aa: CASSLERGTIYEQYF
cdr3_nt: TGTGCCAGCAGCTTAGAGCGGGGGACGATCTACGAGCAGTACTTC
j_call: TRBJ2-7
d_call: TRBD2
clone_size: .
v_call: TRBV7-2

cdr3_aa: CASTPAPQGISGYTF
cdr3_nt: TGTGCCAGCACCCCTGCCCCGCAGGGGATTAGTGGCTACACCTTC
j_call: TRBJ1-2
d_call: .
clone_size: .
v_call: TRBV9

cdr3_aa: CASRTYSSNQPQHF
cdr3_nt: TGTGCCAGCAGAACCTACAGCTCCAATCAGCCCCAGCATTTT
j_call: TRBJ1-5
d_call: .
clone_size: .
v_call: TRBV6-5

cdr3_aa: CASSFLLGEAFF
cdr3_nt: TGTGCCAGCAGCTTCCTCCTGGGGGAAGCTTTCTTT
j_call: TRBJ1-1
d_call: .
clone_size: .
v_call: TRBV7-9

cdr3_aa: CASSLRQGNERDNYEQYF
cdr3_nt: TGCGCCAGCAGCTTGAGGCAGGGAAATGAACGAGATAACTACGAGCAGTACTTC
j_call: TRBJ2-7
d_call: .
clone_size: .
v_call: TRBV5-1